This T cell receptor beta chain was sequenced during a study of blood T cell repertoires in COVID-19. Study-level information: The United States, Italy and Spain provided the acute and convalescent COVID-19 samples. The cDNA or gDNA used as material had been derived from T cells, B-cell-depleted T cells, or PBMCs.

The ends lost 6 bases at V and 13 bases at J; junction bases unmatched: 7. The CDR3 is 11 residues long. The germline V gene has CDR1 MNHEY and CDR2 SVGAGI. Under the authors' procedure: Cell counts per sample came from amplifying reference gene primers. Generated by immunoSEQ multiplex PCR, the TCRdb table keeps only in-frame clones and is missing some. For V, J and clone size, that table is used; D and trimming come from the DNA. The repertoire holds some 150,000 clones, with 65% to 90% as singletons. The sample was peripheral blood. The sequence derives from a man between 65 and 79 years old with acute or convalescent COVID-19. J is TRBJ2-3 and V is TRBV6-5; 7 nucleotides agree with TRBD1. The CDR3 DNA is TGTGCCAGCAGGACCGGGACAGCCGAGTATTTT. Its translation is CASRTGTAEYF.